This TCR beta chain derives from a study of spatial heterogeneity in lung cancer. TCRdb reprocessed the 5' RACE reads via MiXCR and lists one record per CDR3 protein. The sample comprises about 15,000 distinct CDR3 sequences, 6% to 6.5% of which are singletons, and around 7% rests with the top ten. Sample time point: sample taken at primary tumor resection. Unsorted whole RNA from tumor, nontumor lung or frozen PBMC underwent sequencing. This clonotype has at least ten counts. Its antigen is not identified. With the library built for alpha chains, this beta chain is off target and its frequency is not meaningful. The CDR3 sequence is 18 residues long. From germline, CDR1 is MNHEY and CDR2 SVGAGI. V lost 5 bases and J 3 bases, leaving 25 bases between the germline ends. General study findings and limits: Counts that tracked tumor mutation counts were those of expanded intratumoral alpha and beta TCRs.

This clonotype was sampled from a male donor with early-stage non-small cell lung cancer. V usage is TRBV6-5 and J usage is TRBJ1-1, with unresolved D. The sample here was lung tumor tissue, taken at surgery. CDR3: CASSTQGVLGGADTEAFF. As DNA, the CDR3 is TGTGCCAGCAGTACGCAAGGTGTTCTCGGTGGAGCCGACACTGAAGCTTTCTTT.